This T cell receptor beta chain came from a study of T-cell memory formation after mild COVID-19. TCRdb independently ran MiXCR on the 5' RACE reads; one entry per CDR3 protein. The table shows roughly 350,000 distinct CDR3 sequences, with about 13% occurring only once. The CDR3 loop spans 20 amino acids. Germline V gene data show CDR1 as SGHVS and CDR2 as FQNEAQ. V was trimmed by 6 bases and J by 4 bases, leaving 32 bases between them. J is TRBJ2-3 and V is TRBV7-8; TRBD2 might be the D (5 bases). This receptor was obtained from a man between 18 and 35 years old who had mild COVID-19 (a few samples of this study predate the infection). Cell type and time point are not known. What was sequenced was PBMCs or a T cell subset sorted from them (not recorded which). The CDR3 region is CASRNTRKYRIHLKADTQYF. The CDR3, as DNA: TGTGCCAGCAGAAACACTAGAAAGTACCGGATCCACCTCAAGGCAGATACGCAGTATTTT. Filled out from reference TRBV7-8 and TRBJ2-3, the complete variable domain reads GAGVSQSPRYKVAKRGQDVALRCDPISGHVSLFWYQQALGQGPEFLTYFQNEAQLDKSGLPSDRFFAERPEGSVSTLKIQRTQQEDSAVYLCASRNTRKYRIHLKADTQYFGPGTRLTVL.